This T cell receptor (beta chain) is drawn from a study of T cells in Graves' hyperthyroidism and ophthalmopathy. Overall study findings and caveats: Most thyroid clonotypes with frequency above 0.001 were detected in blood.

As for this clonotype: Its antigen is unknown.

Germline assignment: CDR1 LGHNT and CDR2 FRNRAP. Trimming stripped 1 base from V and 4 bases from J, with 5 bases between. The length of the CDR3 is 12 residues. RNA transcripts gave rise to amplified TCR beta CDR3 regions. The study used the HTBI primer set for a first-round RT-PCR of the TCR CDR3. TCRdb called the multiplex PCR reads again in MiXCR, with one record for every CDR3 protein. In the table there are about 610,000 distinct CDR3 sequences, 40% to 55% of which are singletons. This TCR was sampled from a woman between 18 and 30 years old with Graves' hyperthyroidism. Input material: peripheral blood or thyroid tissue (not recorded which). The chain uses TRBV12-5 and TRBJ2-7; no clear D. CDR3 sequence reads: CASGLGKYEQYF. CDR3 nucleotide sequence: TGTGCTAGTGGTTTGGGGAAATACGAGCAGTACTTC.